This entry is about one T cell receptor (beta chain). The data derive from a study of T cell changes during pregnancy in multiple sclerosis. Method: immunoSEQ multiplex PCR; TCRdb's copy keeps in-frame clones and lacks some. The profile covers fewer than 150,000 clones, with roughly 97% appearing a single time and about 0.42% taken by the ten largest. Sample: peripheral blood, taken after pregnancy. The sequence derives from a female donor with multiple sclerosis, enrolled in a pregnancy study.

CDR3 bases: TGTGCCAGCAGCGTAGGGGGGGTGGGTAGCGAGACCCAGTACTTC. It encodes CASSVGGVGSETQYF. The genes are TRBV9 and TRBJ2-5; D might be TRBD2 (6 bases). The V gene's germline CDR1 is SGDLS and CDR2 YYNGEE. The CDR3 is made up of 15 amino acids. V gave up 0 bases and J gave up 5 bases, with 14 bases separating them.